The source of this T cell receptor (beta chain) is a study of identical twins. Whole-study results and caveats: The degree of excess twin sharing was weaker in beta out-of-frame sequences. The study drew conclusions from cross-sectional statistical analysis, not from following the same donors.

About this clonotype: Its specificity is not known.

The V and J ends lost 3 bases and 13 bases respectively, with 19 bases between them. The CDR3 is 14 amino acids. A template switching step contributed a universal primer site, while unique molecular identifiers were present in the cDNA. Via MiXCR, TCRdb re-called the 5' RACE reads, giving one row per CDR3 protein. The sample lists some 660,000 distinct CDR3 sequences, approximately 9% seen once, with 0.75% to 1% in the top ten. This sample was shared with a second study, whose subject was yellow fever vaccine responses in identical twins.

The sequence derives from a woman aged 18-35 years in good health. Sequencing input: PBMCs. This sequence joins TRBV12-3 or TRBV12-4 and TRBJ1-5; a weak D match, TRBD1 (6 bases). CDR3 nucleotide sequence: TGTGCCAGCAGTTTGGGGCCTGGAGGGGGGGGTCAGCATTTT. Encoded protein: CASSLGPGGGGQHF.